These 21 T cell receptor beta chains share one sample of origin, sequenced in a study of T cells in narcolepsy. The method was immunoSEQ multiplex PCR; TCRdb's version includes in-frame clones alone and lacks a portion of them. This sample has roughly 34,000 clones, with around 90% found just once. Sequencing was done on a sample of CD45RA- memory CD4+ T cells from PBMCs. The receptors here all came from a human donor with narcolepsy.

The chain combines TRBV9 with TRBJ2-3; 7 positions match TRBD2. This CDR3 contains 16 residues. Germline V gives CDR1 SGDLS, CDR2 YYNGEE. The V segment lost 0 bases and the J segment 0 bases; nucleotides outside the gene matches: 4. The CDR3 DNA is TGTGCCAGCAGCGTAGCGGTGGGAGGGAGCACAGATACGCAGTATTTT. As protein: CASSVAVGGSTDTQYF. The whole variable domain, filled in from reference TRBV9 and TRBJ2-3, reads DSGVTQTPKHLITATGQRVTLRCSPRSGDLSVYWYQQSLDQGLQFLIQYYNGEERAKGNILERFSAQQFPDLHSELNLSSLELGDSALYFCASSVAVGGSTDTQYFGPGTRLTVL.

The chain couples TRBV4-1 to TRBJ1-2, with TRBD1 matching 8 bases. The V gene end was trimmed by 1 base and the J gene end by 4 bases; junction bases not matched to a gene: 2. The CDR3 totals 14 residues. In germline, CDR1 is MGHRA, CDR2 YSYEKL. The CDR3 spells CASSQGQGAYGYTF. DNA of the CDR3: TGCGCCAGCAGCCAAGGGCAGGGGGCCTATGGCTACACCTTC.

J is TRBJ2-3 and V is TRBV5-6; 8 bases map to TRBD1. This CDR3 is 15 amino acids long. J gave up 0 bases and V 4 bases, and 4 bases lay outside the gene matches. Per the germline V gene, CDR1 is SGHDT and CDR2 is YYEEEE. CDR3 amino acids: CASSPDRASTDTQYF. For the CDR3, the DNA is TGTGCCAGCAGCCCGGACAGGGCTAGCACAGATACGCAGTATTTT. Variable domain in full (rest from reference TRBV5-6 and TRBJ2-3): DAGVTQSPTHLIKTRGQQVTLRCSPKSGHDTVSWYQQALGQGPQFIFQYYEEEERQRGNFPDRFSGHQFPNYSSELNVNALLLGDSALYLCASSPDRASTDTQYFGPGTRLTVL.

The chain links TRBV5-1 to TRBJ2-6; 7 positions match TRBD1. The CDR3 is made up of 15 amino acids. Trimming removed 4 bases from V and 4 bases from J; junction bases left unmatched: 5. Germline V gives CDR1 SGHRS, CDR2 YFSETQ. CDR3 in DNA: TGCGCCAGCAGCCCGACAGGGTCCGGGGCCAACGTCCTGACTTTC. Translating it yields CASSPTGSGANVLTF. Together with reference TRBV5-1 and TRBJ2-6, the CDR3 gives the full variable domain: KAGVTQTPRYLIKTRGQQVTLSCSPISGHRSVSWYQQTPGQGLQFLFEYFSETQRNKGNFPGRFSGRQFSNSRSEMNVSTLELGDSALYLCASSPTGSGANVLTFGAGSRLTVL.

This chain uses TRBV30 with TRBJ2-1, with D perhaps matching TRBD2 (6 bases). Per germline, CDR1 GTSNPN and CDR2 SVGIG (reference sequence). Trimming removed 2 bases from V and 7 bases from J, with 21 bases in between. The CDR3 contains 16 residues. CDR3 sequence (DNA): TGTGCCTGGAGTCCCCCCGACTTGGGGAGGAGGAATGAGCAGTTCTTC. Translation: CAWSPPDLGRRNEQFF.

This chain links TRBV6-1 with TRBJ1-2; D ambiguous. Trimming cost V 3 bases and J 7 bases, with 12 bases left between them. The CDR3 loop spans 13 amino acids. CDR1 is MNHNS and CDR2 is SASEGT in the germline V gene. CDR3 in amino acids: CASSESQNRGYTF. Written as DNA, the CDR3 is TGTGCCAGCAGTGAGTCACAGAACCGTGGCTACACCTTC.

The chain carries TRBV28 and TRBJ2-3, with TRBD2 as a possible D gene (6 bases). CDR1 is MDHEN and CDR2 is SYDVKM in the germline V gene. This CDR3 region has 12 residues. V was cut by 8 bases and J by 3 bases, with 9 bases left in between. The CDR3 protein is CASDGGTDTQYF. DNA for the CDR3: TGTGCCAGCGATGGAGGGACAGATACGCAGTATTTT.

The rearrangement uses TRBV30 and TRBJ1-1; D may be TRBD1 (6 bases). CDR3 size: 11 residues. Trimming removed 8 bases from V and 1 base from J, with 8 bases in between. CDR1 is GTSNPN, CDR2 SVGIG, per germline (reference sequence). The CDR3 region is CATQGNTEAFF. Written as DNA, the CDR3 is TGTGCCACACAGGGGAACACTGAAGCTTTCTTT. Full variable domain (missing parts from reference TRBV30 and TRBJ1-1): SQTIHQWPATLVQPVGSPLSLECTVEGTSNPNLYWYRQAAGRGLQLLFYSVGIGQISSEVPQNLSASRPQDRQFILSSKKLLLSDSGFYLCATQGNTEAFFGQGTRLTVV.

The CDR3 bases are TGTGCCAGCAGCGGAGGCTGGGCTAGCGGGGGGAATGAGCAGTTCTTC. Amino acid sequence: CASSGGWASGGNEQFF. This chain links TRBV7-9 with TRBJ2-1, with TRBD2 matching over 11 bases. Germline trimming cut 5 bases from V and 7 bases from J; bases unmatched to any gene: 10. In germline, CDR1 is SEHNR, CDR2 FQNEAQ (reference sequence). This CDR3 spans 16 amino acids.

V gene TRBV27 combines with J gene TRBJ1-1, with D unclear. Germline assignment: CDR1 MNHEY and CDR2 SMNVEV (reference sequence). This CDR3 is 13 amino acids long. V was pared by 7 bases and J by 0 bases, with 9 bases between. DNA of the CDR3: TGTGCCAGCAACTCAAGGATGAACACTGAAGCTTTCTTT. Its translation: CASNSRMNTEAFF.

The V call is TRBV4-1, the J call TRBJ1-4; D is unresolved. This CDR3 is built from 16 residues. Trimming pared 8 bases from V and 3 bases from J, leaving 19 bases between. CDR1 is MGHRA, CDR2 YSYEKL, per germline. The CDR3 DNA reads as TGCGCCAGCGAGGAGGAGATTGGGAGACCTAATGAAAAACTGTTTTTT. Translated: CASEEEIGRPNEKLFF.

The sample holds one count of this clone. Written as DNA, the CDR3 is TGTGCCAGCAGCCCAGGTTATAGCAATCAGCCCCAGCATTTT. It translates to CASSPGYSNQPQHF. The chain is built from TRBV5-5 and TRBJ1-5; D is unresolved. V was cut by 4 bases and J by 0 bases, with 8 bases left in between. The germline V gene has CDR1 SGHKS and CDR2 YYEKEE (reference sequence). The CDR3 runs to 14 residues.

Comment on this clone: The junction does not match germline at one end; this may be a read error. The genes are TRBV28 and TRBJ2-2; D is possibly TRBD2 (6 bases). Germline V gives CDR1 MDHEN, CDR2 SYDVKM. The CDR3 sequence is 17 residues long. The CDR3 here is CASSRSGYGTKTGELFF. CDR3 DNA sequence: TGTGCCAGCAGTCGAAGCGGGTACGGTACGAAAACCGGGGAGCTGTTTTTT.

The V call is TRBV28, the J call TRBJ1-5; 7 positions match TRBD1. There are 16 residues in the CDR3. Germline V lookup: CDR1 MDHEN, CDR2 SYDVKM. V shed 7 bases, J shed 4 bases, and the junction held 13 bases outside the gene matches. The DNA of the CDR3 is TGTGCCAGCACCATACCAGGGGGTTTTGGGAATCAGCCCCAGCATTTT. Its protein is CASTIPGGFGNQPQHF.

This clone was seen a single time. At the DNA level, this CDR3 is encoded by other sequences in the same sample as well. The chain uses TRBV7-6 and TRBJ2-1; D may be TRBD1 (6 bases). V shed 4 bases and J shed 13 bases, with 11 bases lying between them. The germline V gene has CDR1 SGHVS and CDR2 FNYEAQ. The CDR3 sequence is 11 residues long. This chain's CDR3 is CASSSGQHQFF. CDR3 in DNA: TGTGCCAGCAGCTCAGGACAGCACCAGTTCTTC.

The chain uses TRBV28 and TRBJ1-3; D is perhaps TRBD1 (5 bases). Trimming removed 4 bases from V and 2 bases from J, with 15 bases in between. CDR1 is MDHEN and CDR2 is SYDVKM in the germline V gene. The CDR3 has 16 amino acids. In nucleotides, the CDR3 is TGTGCCAGCAGTTCCCCGGGTGGAGGGGCTGGAAACACCATATATTTT. It is translated as CASSSPGGGAGNTIYF.

The chain employs TRBV18 and TRBJ1-2; D perhaps matches TRBD1 (5 bases). This CDR3 comprises 13 residues. V shed 3 bases and J shed 8 bases, with 13 bases lying between them. From germline, CDR1 is KGHSH and CDR2 LQKENI. CDR3 nucleotide sequence: TGTGCCAGCTCACCTGACAGCTTAAACGGCTACACCTTC. Translating it yields CASSPDSLNGYTF.

V is TRBV6-6 and J is TRBJ2-7; 10 bases match TRBD1. The V segment lost 5 bases and the J segment 6 bases; nucleotides outside the gene matches: 10. The CDR3 consists of 15 residues. Germline CDR1 and CDR2: MNHNY and SVGAGI (reference sequence). The CDR3 DNA reads TGTGCCAGCAGTCCACCGGGACAGGGGAAAGCCGAGCAGTACTTC. It translates to CASSPPGQGKAEQYF.

The chain recombines TRBV5-1 with TRBJ1-1; maybe TRBD1 (5 bases). V was trimmed by 0 bases and J by 4 bases, leaving 7 bases between them. The CDR3 is 13 amino acids. The germline V gene has CDR1 SGHRS and CDR2 YFSETQ. CDR3 sequence reads: CASSLGGSTEAFF. Here the CDR3 DNA reads TGCGCCAGCAGCTTGGGGGGCAGCACTGAAGCTTTCTTT.

This chain joins TRBV15 and TRBJ1-4, with D uncertain. CDR3 length equals 14 residues. V dropped 6 bases and J dropped 5 bases, with 13 bases sitting between them. CDR1 is LNHNV, CDR2 YYDKDF, per germline (reference sequence). The CDR3 DNA follows: TGTGCCACCAGGGGCCCGAGGGTCAATGAAAAACTGTTTTTT. Protein product: CATRGPRVNEKLFF.

In its sample, this clone was seen a few times. This rearrangement joins TRBV30 to TRBJ1-2; possibly TRBD1 for D (6 bases). Germline CDR1 and CDR2: GTSNPN and SVGIG (reference sequence). The V gene lost 4 bases and the J gene lost 4 bases, with 10 bases spanning the gap. This CDR3 spans 12 amino acids. This chain's CDR3 is CAWTQGGYGYTF. CDR3 coding DNA: TGTGCCTGGACACAGGGAGGCTATGGCTACACCTTC. The complete variable domain, with remaining parts taken from reference TRBV30 and TRBJ1-2, reads SQTIHQWPATLVQPVGSPLSLECTVEGTSNPNLYWYRQAAGRGLQLLFYSVGIGQISSEVPQNLSASRPQDRQFILSSKKLLLSDSGFYLCAWTQGGYGYTFGSGTRLTVV.